Presented here are 20 T cell receptor beta chains from one specimen sequenced in a study of identical twins. TCRdb processed the 5' RACE reads anew with MiXCR; each CDR3 protein has one entry. The table has 500,000 or so distinct CDR3 sequences, 14% seen once; the top ten hold over 0.5%. This sample was shared with a second study, whose subject was yellow fever vaccine responses in identical twins.

The material sequenced was CD4+ T cells sorted from blood. The receptors here all came from a woman younger than 35 in good health.

This clonotype was seen many times. This chain connects TRBV20-1 to TRBJ1-3; the D is unclear. The V gene's germline CDR1 is DFQATT and CDR2 SNEGSKA (reference sequence). This CDR3 has 13 amino acids. Trimming took off 6 bases at V and 0 bases at J, with 9 bases between the two ends. The CDR3 loop is CSAPIASGNTIYF. In DNA form, the CDR3 reads TGCAGTGCCCCTATAGCCTCTGGAAACACCATATATTTT.

This clonotype was seen a few times. The rearrangement uses TRBV7-9 and TRBJ1-1; D ambiguous. Trimming cost V 5 bases and J 1 base, with 11 bases left between them. Germline lookup yields CDR1 SEHNR and CDR2 FQNEAQ (reference sequence). The CDR3 loop spans 14 amino acids. The CDR3 is CASSIDLGNTEAFF. DNA for the CDR3: TGTGCCAGCAGCATCGACCTGGGGAACACTGAAGCTTTCTTT.

This sequence joins TRBV7-9 and TRBJ1-1, with D hard to call. V shed 6 bases and J shed 2 bases, with 7 bases lying between them. The CDR3 is 12 amino acids. Germline V CDR1 and CDR2: SEHNR, FQNEAQ (reference sequence). The CDR3 DNA follows: TGTGCCAGCAGTCCCGATAACACTGAAGCTTTCTTT. Protein sequence: CASSPDNTEAFF.

This chain's CDR3 is CASRAPQETQYF. CDR3 coding DNA: TGTGCCAGCAGGGCTCCTCAAGAGACCCAGTACTTC. The chain uses TRBV28 and TRBJ2-5, with D unresolved. The germline V gene encodes CDR1 MDHEN and CDR2 SYDVKM. This CDR3 spans 12 amino acids. V shed 6 bases and J shed 2 bases, with 7 bases lying between them. Full variable domain (outside the CDR3, taken from reference TRBV28 and TRBJ2-5): DVKVTQSSRYLVKRTGEKVFLECVQDMDHENMFWYRQDPGLGLRLIYFSYDVKMKEKGDIPEGYSVSREKKERFSLILESASTNQTSMYLCASRAPQETQYFGPGTRLLVL.

V and J are TRBV30 and TRBJ1-6, with 7 positions matching TRBD1. Germline V gene lookup returns CDR1 GTSNPN and CDR2 SVGIG (reference sequence). This CDR3 has 14 amino acids. V trimming: 5 bases; J trimming: 6 bases; junction bases outside the gene matches: 7. CDR3 in DNA: TGTGCCTGGGTTAACAGGGGTCCTAATTCACCCCTCCACTTT. Protein sequence: CAWVNRGPNSPLHF. The full variable domain, in which reference TRBV30 and TRBJ1-6 provide the parts outside the CDR3, is SQTIHQWPATLVQPVGSPLSLECTVEGTSNPNLYWYRQAAGRGLQLLFYSVGIGQISSEVPQNLSASRPQDRQFILSSKKLLLSDSGFYLCAWVNRGPNSPLHFGNGTRLTVT.

The rearrangement links TRBV20-1 to TRBJ2-1; D might be TRBD1 or TRBD2, each matching 5 bases. This CDR3 comprises 14 residues. Trimming cost V 0 bases and J 8 bases, with 14 bases left between them. CDR1 is DFQATT, CDR2 SNEGSKA, per germline (reference sequence). Here the CDR3 reads CSARDGRGDDEQFF. The CDR3 bases are TGCAGTGCTAGAGATGGCAGAGGGGACGATGAGCAGTTCTTC.

The genes are TRBV6-5 and TRBJ2-5, with 8 bases aligning to TRBD2. This CDR3 is 16 amino acids long. The junction had 13 bases not matched to a gene; V was cut back by 4 bases and J by 6 bases. Germline V gives CDR1 MNHEY, CDR2 SVGAGI. The CDR3 protein is CASSSRAGVVGKTQYF. The DNA for the CDR3 is TGTGCCAGCAGTTCCAGAGCGGGGGTAGTAGGAAAGACCCAGTACTTC.

This clonotype has just a few counts. The DNA of the CDR3 is TGTGCCAGCAGTTACATCCTGCCGCAAGAGACCCAGTACTTC. This translates into CASSYILPQETQYF. The gene calls are TRBV6-2 or TRBV6-3 and TRBJ2-5; unclear D gene. This CDR3 is built from 14 residues. The germline V gene encodes CDR1 MNHEY and CDR2 SVGEGT. Trimming pared 2 bases from V and 2 bases from J, leaving 9 bases between.

This clonotype appeared a few times. The chain has TRBV6-2 or TRBV6-3 and TRBJ2-1, with 8 bases that match TRBD2. CDR3 length equals 15 residues. Losses at the gene ends were 6 bases for V and 5 bases for J; bases not matched to a gene: 9. Per germline, CDR1 MNHEY and CDR2 SVGEGT. CDR3 nucleotide sequence: TGTGCCAGCAGGTTCCCGGGACTAGGGAACAATGAGCAGTTCTTC. As protein: CASRFPGLGNNEQFF.

The chain has TRBV15 and TRBJ1-5; D remains ambiguous. The germline gives CDR1 LNHNV, CDR2 YYDKDF (reference sequence). V was pared by 0 bases and J by 4 bases, with 10 bases between. There are 15 residues in the CDR3. The CDR3 sequence is CATSRDYLGNQPQHF. CDR3 nucleotides: TGTGCCACCAGCAGAGACTACTTGGGGAATCAGCCCCAGCATTTT.

This clonotype turned up a few times. This sequence joins TRBV29-1 and TRBJ2-7; 7 nucleotides match TRBD1. V shed 1 base, J shed 4 bases, and the junction held 4 bases outside the gene matches. CDR3 length: 13 residues. Germline V gives CDR1 SQVTM, CDR2 ANQGSEA. DNA for the CDR3: TGCAGCGTTGAAGGAGCGACAGGGTACGAGCAGTACTTC. Encoded protein: CSVEGATGYEQYF.

This chain uses TRBV6-6 with TRBJ2-7; 14 nucleotides line up with TRBD2. There are 13 residues in the CDR3. With V trimmed by 10 bases and J by 7 bases, 6 bases remained unmatched. Germline CDR1 is MNHNY and CDR2 is SVGAGI (reference sequence). CDR3 nucleotide sequence: TGTGCCACCAGACTAGCGGGGGGGCGTGAGCAGTACTTC. This encodes CATRLAGGREQYF.

This clonotype was observed many times. The genes are TRBV12-3 or TRBV12-4 and TRBJ1-2, with D possibly TRBD1 on 6 matching bases. The CDR3 extends over 12 amino acids. The V end lost 4 bases, the J end lost 10 bases, and 13 bases lay between the germline ends. CDR3 protein: CASSSHRVDYTF. Written as DNA, the CDR3 is TGTGCCAGCAGTTCGCACAGGGTCGACTACACCTTC.

This clonotype was seen a few times. One end of the junction does not line up with germline, which may come from a read error. This chain links TRBV9 with TRBJ2-1; the D gene could be TRBD1 or TRBD2 (5 bases each). The CDR3 contains 11 residues. The germline V gene has CDR1 SGDLS and CDR2 YYNGEE. CDR3 sequence (DNA): TGTGCCAGCAGCGGTTCCGGGACGGTATCCTTC. Encoded protein: CASSGSGTVSF.

V usage is TRBV29-1 and J usage is TRBJ1-1; perhaps TRBD1 as D (6 bases). The V gene lost 7 bases and the J gene lost 0 bases, with 18 bases spanning the gap. The CDR3 contains 15 residues. The germline gives CDR1 SQVTM, CDR2 ANQGSEA. CDR3 DNA: TGCAGCGCACAAGGTAACGGGGGCATGAACACTGAAGCTTTCTTT. Translated: CSAQGNGGMNTEAFF.

The table lists this clonotype with a few counts. This chain connects TRBV29-1 to TRBJ1-1; D gene unclear. CDR1 SQVTM and CDR2 ANQGSEA come from the germline V gene. V lost 2 bases to trimming and J lost 6 bases, with 16 bases between them. The CDR3 totals 14 residues. CDR3 in DNA: TGCAGCGTTGAAAGGATAGGCCATACGTCTGAAGCTTTCTTT. It is translated as CSVERIGHTSEAFF.

The chain has TRBV12-3 or TRBV12-4 and TRBJ1-1; perhaps TRBD1 as D (5 bases). CDR3 length: 15 residues. Trimming shortened V by 6 bases and J by 1 base, and 15 bases separated the two germline ends. The CDR3 region is CASSREGLTNTEAFF. The CDR3 nucleotides are TGTGCCAGCAGCCGAGAGGGACTGACGAACACTGAAGCTTTCTTT.

In its sample, this clonotype was seen many times. This CDR3 is CAISAGQGPYEQYF. The CDR3 DNA reads TGTGCCATCAGTGCTGGACAGGGCCCCTACGAGCAGTACTTC. V gene TRBV10-3 combines with J gene TRBJ2-7; 8 nucleotides line up with TRBD1. The V segment lost 4 bases and the J segment 2 bases; nucleotides outside the gene matches: 4. Germline CDR1 and CDR2: ENHRY and SYGVKD. The CDR3 extends over 14 amino acids.

This clonotype showed up many times. The chain has TRBV29-1 and TRBJ1-2; TRBD1 might be the D (6 bases). CDR3 length equals 13 residues. Germline CDR1 and CDR2: SQVTM and ANQGSEA. Deletions cut 0 bases from V and 8 bases from J, with 13 bases between. CDR3: CSVEETGNWGYTF. In DNA form, the CDR3 reads TGCAGCGTTGAAGAAACAGGGAATTGGGGCTACACCTTC.

This clonotype turned up a few times. The CDR3 DNA is TGTGCCAGCAGCTCCCCCCACAGGGTTGAGACCCAGTACTTC. Amino acid sequence: CASSSPHRVETQYF. The V gene is TRBV7-2, the J gene TRBJ2-5; maybe TRBD1 (6 bases). V lost 4 bases to trimming and J lost 5 bases, with 14 bases between them. Germline assignment: CDR1 SGHTA and CDR2 FQGNSA. The CDR3 is 14 amino acids. Full variable domain (outside the CDR3, taken from reference TRBV7-2 and TRBJ2-5): GAGVSQSPSNKVTEKGKDVELRCDPISGHTALYWYRQSLGQGLEFLIYFQGNSAPDKSGLPSDRFSAERTGGSVSTLTIQRTQQEDSAVYLCASSSPHRVETQYFGPGTRLLVL.